Reported below is one TCR beta chain. Generated by immunoSEQ multiplex PCR, the TCRdb table keeps only in-frame clones and is missing some. The data contain 150,000 to 200,000 clones, approximately 92% of them singletons. This record comes from a study of control samples from healthy donors and cancer patients. The CDR3 loop spans 17 amino acids. V shed 1 base and J shed 4 bases, with 19 bases lying between them. Germline CDR1 is MNHNS and CDR2 is SASEGT. Sample: blood. V and J are TRBV6-1 and TRBJ1-2; no definite D call. The source of this sequence is a woman in her thirties or forties in good health. CDR3 in amino acids: CASSEGANLLSLYGYTF. The CDR3 region has the DNA TGTGCCAGCAGTGAAGGGGCGAACCTACTGTCCCTCTATGGCTACACCTTC.